This T cell receptor beta chain was identified during a study of T-cell reconstitution after alpha-beta-depleted transplantation in children. Whole-study results and caveats: Several patients had high TCRbeta diversity at day 60; it came from surviving recipient T cells and thymic progenitors.

In this sample, this clonotype turned up many times. Antigen specificity is unknown. Preparing the TCRbeta library involved the use of unique molecular identifiers. One entry per CDR3 protein, called by TCRdb with MiXCR from the PCR reads. Among roughly 160,000 distinct CDR3 sequences listed, around 10% were seen once. This sequence originates from a boy aged 2 to 9 with acute myeloid leukemia, due to receive a stem cell transplant. The sequencing here drew on PBMCs, taken before TCRalphabeta/CD19-depleted stem cell transplant.

CDR3 amino acids: CAWKRGLANTEAFF. The CDR3 region has the DNA TGTGCCTGGAAGCGGGGTTTAGCGAACACTGAAGCTTTCTTT. The V call is TRBV30, the J call TRBJ1-1; D is unclear. This CDR3 is built from 14 residues. The V gene lost 4 bases and the J gene lost 1 base, with 13 bases spanning the gap. The V gene's germline CDR1 is GTSNPN and CDR2 SVGIG (reference sequence).